The 18 T cell receptor beta chains below come from one sample, sequenced in a study of regulatory dendritic cells for organ transplantation (dated by TCRdb to between 2016 and 2019). Their specific antigens are unknown. Receptors were amplified or captured by the immunoSEQ multiplex PCR assay. TCRdb provides this immuneACCESS table in a form limited to in-frame rearrangements. Some clones are lacking; in checked studies, under half of them reflect an unresolved V gene, and why the rest are absent is not known. This sample is represented by nearly 5,500 clones; 65% to 85% of them were singletons. Of the sample, 15% to 20% is held by the ten largest clones. Sorted T cell subsets were CFSE-labeled and co-cultured for 5 days with allogeneic regulatory or mature dendritic cells at a 1:10 DC:T ratio. Sequenced: memory CD8+ T cells from blood cultured with regulatory dendritic cells. The cell subset or site label, as the study defines it: CD45RO+ memory T cells. These receptor sequences come from a human donor in good health.

The chain couples TRBV5-4 to TRBJ2-3; 7 positions match TRBD1. CDR3 length equals 14 residues. Germline values: CDR1 SGHNT, CDR2 YYREEE (reference sequence). Losses at the gene ends were 0 bases for V and 5 bases for J; bases not matched to a gene: 3. CDR3 loop: CASSLGQGRDTQYF. The CDR3 region has the DNA TGTGCCAGCAGCTTGGGACAGGGACGAGATACGCAGTATTTT.

The V gene is TRBV7-2, the J gene TRBJ2-3; D is unresolved. The CDR3 sequence is 17 residues long. Germline V CDR1 and CDR2: SGHTA, FQGNSA. Between the trimmed V and J ends, which lost 5 bases and 0 bases, there was a span of 18 bases. The CDR3: CASSPKFGGPSTDTQYF. CDR3 DNA sequence: TGTGCCAGCAGCCCTAAGTTTGGCGGTCCTAGCACAGATACGCAGTATTTT.

This chain joins TRBV27 and TRBJ1-1; D remains ambiguous. V was cut by 7 bases and J by 0 bases, with 9 bases left in between. Looked up from germline, CDR1 is MNHEY and CDR2 is SMNVEV (reference sequence). The CDR3 is made up of 13 amino acids. The CDR3 here is CASKSVVNTEAFF. CDR3 DNA sequence: TGTGCCAGCAAGAGTGTAGTGAACACTGAAGCTTTCTTT.

The genes are TRBV19 and TRBJ2-3; D not resolved. Germline V gene data show CDR1 as LNHDA and CDR2 as SQIVND (reference sequence). V lost 3 bases and J lost 6, with 7 bases in between. There are 12 residues in the CDR3. CDR3 amino acids: CASSIGWDTQYF. The CDR3 region has the DNA TGTGCCAGTAGTATCGGGTGGGATACGCAGTATTTT. The full variable domain, completed using reference TRBV19 and TRBJ2-3, is DGGITQSPKYLFRKEGQNVTLSCEQNLNHDAMYWYRQDPGQGLRLIYYSQIVNDFQKGDIAEGYSVSREKKESFPLTVTSAQKNPTAFYLCASSIGWDTQYFGPGTRLTVL.

The chain is built from TRBV7-2 and TRBJ2-3; no clear D gene. V was pared by 2 bases and J by 2 bases, with 14 bases between. Germline CDR1 reads SGHTA; CDR2 reads FQGNSA. This CDR3 comprises 16 residues. In nucleotides, the CDR3 is TGTGCCAGCAGCTTAAGAGAGACAATTTACACAGATACGCAGTATTTT. The encoded protein is CASSLRETIYTDTQYF.

The chain employs TRBV4-1 and TRBJ2-3; TRBD2 matches 7 bases. Losses at the gene ends were 0 bases for V and 1 base for J; bases not matched to a gene: 4. Germline-derived CDR1 and CDR2 are MGHRA and YSYEKL. This CDR3 spans 16 amino acids. In DNA form, the CDR3 reads TGCGCCAGCAGCCAAGAGGGAGGGCTAGGCACAGATACGCAGTATTTT. Amino acid sequence: CASSQEGGLGTDTQYF.

The rearrangement uses TRBV9 and TRBJ1-4; 8 nucleotides match TRBD1. Germline V gene sequence: CDR1 SGDLS, CDR2 YYNGEE. V lost 4 bases, J lost 7 bases, and 9 bases stayed unmatched. The CDR3 is 15 amino acids. CDR3 in DNA: TGTGCCAGCAGCACAGGACAGGGTGGGGCTGAAAAACTGTTTTTT. It codes for CASSTGQGGAEKLFF.

The genes are TRBV28 and TRBJ2-3; D assignment may be TRBD1 or TRBD2 (5 bases each). Germline-derived CDR1 and CDR2 are MDHEN and SYDVKM. V was pared by 6 bases and J by 11 bases, with 15 bases between. This CDR3 comprises 12 residues. DNA of the CDR3: TGTGCCAGCAGGGGGGACGGTGTGGTGCAGTATTTT. It translates to CASRGDGVVQYF.

Only one count was recorded for this clone. This chain uses TRBV10-1 with TRBJ1-1; D is ambiguous. Trimming removed 2 bases from V and 1 base from J, with 5 bases in between. The length of the CDR3 is 13 residues. In germline, CDR1 is WNHNN, CDR2 SYGVQD (reference sequence). In DNA form, the CDR3 reads TGCGCCAGCAGTGAGGCCGGGAACACTGAAGCTTTCTTT. Translating gives CASSEAGNTEAFF.

This clone is large in the sample. This sequence joins TRBV4-2 and TRBJ2-3, with 7 bases aligning to TRBD2. Trimming took 1 base from V and 4 from J; bases not matched to a gene: 5. The CDR3 contains 15 residues. The germline V gene encodes CDR1 LGHNA and CDR2 YNFKEQ. CDR3 amino acids: CASSQGDTSADTQYF. Written as DNA, the CDR3 is TGTGCCAGCAGCCAAGGGGATACTAGCGCAGATACGCAGTATTTT.

This clone qualifies as large (0.1 to 1%). The chain joins TRBV14 to TRBJ2-2; D call uncertain. Germline V CDR1 and CDR2: SGHDN, FVKESK. Trimming removed 3 bases at V and 6 bases at J, with 8 bases between. The CDR3 contains 13 residues. CDR3 nucleotide sequence: TGTGCCAGCAGCCAGACTCTCCCCGGGGAGCTGTTTTTT. It encodes CASSQTLPGELFF.

The chain couples TRBV9 to TRBJ1-2; tentatively, D is TRBD1 (5 bases). The CDR3 contains 13 residues. The V and J ends lost 4 bases and 8 bases respectively, with 15 bases between them. Germline V gene data show CDR1 as SGDLS and CDR2 as YYNGEE. The DNA of the CDR3 is TGTGCCAGCAGCCGGGGACTCCCGAACGGCTACACCTTC. Translated: CASSRGLPNGYTF. The variable domain in full, with the rest retrieved from reference TRBV9 and TRBJ1-2, is DSGVTQTPKHLITATGQRVTLRCSPRSGDLSVYWYQQSLDQGLQFLIQYYNGEERAKGNILERFSAQQFPDLHSELNLSSLELGDSALYFCASSRGLPNGYTFGSGTRLTVV.

Here the CDR3 reads CASSLAGRQGSFQETQYF. CDR3 DNA: TGTGCCAGCAGCTTAGCGGGGCGACAGGGCAGTTTCCAAGAGACCCAGTACTTC. The chain carries TRBV7-9 and TRBJ2-5; TRBD1 agrees at 7 bases. With 0 bases clipped from V and 1 base from J, the junction kept 11 bases outside the gene matches. Germline CDR1 SEHNR, CDR2 FQNEAQ (reference sequence). This CDR3 contains 18 residues.

This clone was detected only a few times. The rearrangement links TRBV4-2 to TRBJ1-4, with D maybe TRBD1 (6 bases). CDR1 is LGHNA and CDR2 is YNFKEQ in the germline V gene. This CDR3 has 15 amino acids. V lost 1 base and J 5 bases, leaving 11 bases between the germline ends. The CDR3 here is CASSQVGTRNEKLFF. CDR3 DNA: TGTGCCAGCAGCCAAGTCGGGACAAGAAATGAAAAACTGTTTTTT.

This clone was observed a few times. The chain links TRBV7-8 to TRBJ2-7; 7 bases map to TRBD1. This CDR3 comprises 14 residues. V lost 4 bases and J lost 0; bases outside the gene matches: 3. CDR1 and CDR2 (germline): SGHVS, FQNEAQ. CDR3 bases: TGTGCCAGCAGCTCAGGGACAGTCTCCTACGAGCAGTACTTC. Encoded protein: CASSSGTVSYEQYF. Full variable domain (outside the CDR3, taken from reference TRBV7-8 and TRBJ2-7): GAGVSQSPRYKVAKRGQDVALRCDPISGHVSLFWYQQALGQGPEFLTYFQNEAQLDKSGLPSDRFFAERPEGSVSTLKIQRTQQEDSAVYLCASSSGTVSYEQYFGPGTRLTVT.

This clone was observed a few times. The rearrangement uses TRBV14 and TRBJ1-1; D is unresolved. The V end was cut by 1 base, the J end by 10 bases, with 16 bases between. Germline-derived CDR1 and CDR2 are SGHDN and FVKESK. The CDR3 has 14 residues. The CDR3 protein is CASSQGEALVGAFF. The CDR3, as DNA: TGTGCCAGCAGCCAAGGGGAAGCATTGGTTGGAGCTTTCTTT.

V usage is TRBV7-9 and J usage is TRBJ1-1; the D gene is possibly TRBD1 (5 bases). Germline CDR1 is SEHNR and CDR2 is FQNEAQ (reference sequence). Trimming took off 3 bases at V and 2 bases at J, with 10 bases between the two ends. The CDR3 has 14 residues. CDR3 sequence (DNA): TGTGCCAGCAGCTTGTGGGGGGGTAACACTGAAGCTTTCTTT. It yields the protein CASSLWGGNTEAFF.

The CDR3 region is CASSTVTGLNEQYF. CDR3 bases: TGTGCCAGCAGCACTGTGACAGGGCTCAACGAGCAGTACTTC. The rearrangement uses TRBV5-6 and TRBJ2-7, with 7 nucleotides matching TRBD1. The ends lost 4 bases at V and 5 bases at J; junction bases unmatched: 9. This CDR3 spans 14 amino acids. Germline V gives CDR1 SGHDT, CDR2 YYEEEE. Variable domain in full (rest from reference TRBV5-6 and TRBJ2-7): DAGVTQSPTHLIKTRGQQVTLRCSPKSGHDTVSWYQQALGQGPQFIFQYYEEEERQRGNFPDRFSGHQFPNYSSELNVNALLLGDSALYLCASSTVTGLNEQYFGPGTRLTVT.